This T cell receptor (beta chain) was sequenced in a study of cytomegalovirus exposure and HLA in healthy donors. The method was immunoSEQ multiplex PCR; TCRdb's version includes in-frame clones alone and lacks a portion of them. This table holds some 290,000 clones, approximately 91% found once. Germline V gene lookup returns CDR1 MGHRA and CDR2 YSYEKL. V dropped 3 bases and J dropped 0; count of bases not matched to a gene: 4. This CDR3 region has 16 residues. Material: PBMCs. The genes are TRBV4-1 and TRBJ1-3, with 8 bases identical to TRBD1. This TCR was recovered from a man under 40 in good health and CMV-seronegative. For the CDR3, the DNA is TGCGCCAGCAGCCAGTCCGGGACAGGCTCTGGAAACACCATATATTTT. Protein product: CASSQSGTGSGNTIYF.